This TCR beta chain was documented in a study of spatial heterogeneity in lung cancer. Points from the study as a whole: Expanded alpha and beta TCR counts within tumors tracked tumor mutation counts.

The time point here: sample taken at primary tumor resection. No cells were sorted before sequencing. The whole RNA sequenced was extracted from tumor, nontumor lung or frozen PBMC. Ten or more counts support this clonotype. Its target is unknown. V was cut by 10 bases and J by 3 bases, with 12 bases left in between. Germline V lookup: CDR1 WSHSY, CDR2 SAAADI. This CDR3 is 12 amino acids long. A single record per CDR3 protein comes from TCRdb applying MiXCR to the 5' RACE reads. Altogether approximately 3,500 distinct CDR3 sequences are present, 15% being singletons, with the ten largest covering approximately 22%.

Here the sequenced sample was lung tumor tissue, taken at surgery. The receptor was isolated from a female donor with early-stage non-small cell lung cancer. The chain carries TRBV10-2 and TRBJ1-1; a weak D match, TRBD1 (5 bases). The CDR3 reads CATSGRDTEAFF. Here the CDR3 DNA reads TGCGCCACCTCAGGGCGGGACACTGAAGCTTTCTTT.